Listed below are T cell receptor beta chains from one sample, sequenced in a study of tumor-infiltrating lymphocytes in localized non-small cell lung cancer. Sequencing used immunoSEQ multiplex PCR; TCRdb keeps in-frame clones, though not all of them. The sample lists about 16,000 clones; 69% were seen once. What was sequenced was lung tumor tissue. These TCRs come from a human donor with non-small cell lung cancer. Each CDR3 is given with its conserved first and last residue.

>TRBV12-5|TRBJ1-6
CASGLSRPPLHF
>TRBV15|TRBJ2-3
CATSREWADTQYF
>TRBV2|TRBJ1-1
CASRGFQNTEAFF
>TRBV7-8|TRBJ1-5
CASSLARGRAEQPQHF
>TRBV7-9|TRBJ1-2
CASSSTGQGALWDGYTF
>TRBV5-4|TRBJ2-3
CASSLLGGGPTDTQYF
>TRBV27|TRBJ1-1
CASRDPWTEAFF
>TRBV5-1|TRBJ1-1
CASSRQGDSEAFF
>TRBV9|TRBJ1-6
CASSEQGARNSPLHF
>TRBV7-9|TRBJ2-5
CASSSSGRGETQYF
>TRBV6-5|TRBJ1-1
CASSYVYAEAFF
>TRBV7-9|TRBJ1-1
CASSLRSVDTEAFF
>TRBV7-8|TRBJ1-3
CASSLVGSGNTIYF
>TRBV7-2|TRBJ1-5
CASSLRTGGDQPQHF
>TRBV15|TRBJ1-1
CATSRDGGAEAFF
>TRBV18|TRBJ1-2
CASSGGTFTPATPF
>TRBV9|TRBJ2-7
CASSVNPSPGYEQYF
>TRBV9|TRBJ1-1
CASSVGLRGDTEAFF
>TRBV9|TRBJ1-5
CASSPPLFPPQHF
>TRBV4-1|TRBJ1-5
CASSQVQGANQPQHF
>TRBV6-6|TRBJ2-5
CASSYSIPGPETQYF
>TRBV14|TRBJ1-1
CASSQNRWRTEAFF
>TRBV9|TRBJ2-3
CASSVDLISPLDTQYF
>TRBV11-3|TRBJ2-7
CASSSRSAGYEQYF
>TRBV18|TRBJ1-3
CASSTGSGNTIYF